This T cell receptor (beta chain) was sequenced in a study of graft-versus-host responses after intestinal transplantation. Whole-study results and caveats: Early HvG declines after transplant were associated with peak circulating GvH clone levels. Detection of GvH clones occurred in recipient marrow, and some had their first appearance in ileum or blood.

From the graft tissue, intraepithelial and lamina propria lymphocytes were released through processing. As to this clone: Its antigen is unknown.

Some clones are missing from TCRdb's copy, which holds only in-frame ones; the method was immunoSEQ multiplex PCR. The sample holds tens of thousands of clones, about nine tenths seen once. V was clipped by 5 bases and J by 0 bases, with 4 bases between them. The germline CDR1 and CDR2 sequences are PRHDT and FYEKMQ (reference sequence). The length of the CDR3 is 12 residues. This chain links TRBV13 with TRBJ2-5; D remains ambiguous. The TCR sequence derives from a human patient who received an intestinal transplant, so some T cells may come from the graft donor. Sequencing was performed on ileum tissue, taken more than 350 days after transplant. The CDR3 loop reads CASSPNQETQYF. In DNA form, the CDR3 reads TGTGCCAGCAGCCCGAACCAAGAGACCCAGTACTTC.